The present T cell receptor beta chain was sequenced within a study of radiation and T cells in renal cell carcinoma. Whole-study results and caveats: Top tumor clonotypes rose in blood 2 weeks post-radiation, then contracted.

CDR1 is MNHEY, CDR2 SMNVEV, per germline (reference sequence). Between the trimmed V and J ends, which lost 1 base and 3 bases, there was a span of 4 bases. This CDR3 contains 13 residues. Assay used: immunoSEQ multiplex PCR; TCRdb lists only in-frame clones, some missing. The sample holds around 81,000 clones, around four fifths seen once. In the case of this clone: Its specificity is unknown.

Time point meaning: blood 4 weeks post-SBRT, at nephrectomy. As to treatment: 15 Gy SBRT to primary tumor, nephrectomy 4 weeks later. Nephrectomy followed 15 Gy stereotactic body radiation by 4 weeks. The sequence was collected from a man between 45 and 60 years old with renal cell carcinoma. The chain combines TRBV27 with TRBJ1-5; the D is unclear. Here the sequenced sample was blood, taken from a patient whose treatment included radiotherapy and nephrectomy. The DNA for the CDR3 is TGTGCCAGCAGTTTATGGGTCAATCAGCCCCAGCATTTT. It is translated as CASSLWVNQPQHF.